The source of this T cell receptor (beta chain) is a study of blood T cell repertoires in COVID-19. Whole-study context: From the United States, Italy and Spain came samples of acute and convalescent COVID-19.

Assay used: immunoSEQ multiplex PCR; TCRdb lists only in-frame clones, some missing. The table records more than 100,000 clones, about 86% of them present only once. Material for sequencing was peripheral blood. The TCR comes from a woman in her 50s with acute or convalescent COVID-19.

The CDR3 reads CASSAGTGLNTEAFF. DNA for the CDR3: TGTGCCAGCAGTGCCGGGACAGGGCTGAACACTGAAGCTTTCTTT. V and J are TRBV27 and TRBJ1-1; 9 positions agree with TRBD1. CDR3 length: 15 amino acids. The germline CDR1 and CDR2 sequences are MNHEY and SMNVEV (reference sequence). The V and J ends lost 5 bases and 0 bases, in that order; junction bases with no gene match: 4.